This is a list of T cell receptor beta chains from one sample in a study of blood T cell repertoires in COVID-19. Repertoires were generated with immunoSEQ multiplex PCR, while TCRdb's copy carries only in-frame clones and drops some. The table records 150,000 or so clones, 60% to 80% of them present only once. Sequencing was performed on peripheral blood. These TCRs come from a woman aged 45-60 years with active or convalescent COVID-19. CDR3s include the opening cysteine and the closing phenylalanine or tryptophan. Fields, in order: D gene, V gene, J gene, clone size, CDR3 length, CDR3 DNA, CDR3 protein. A D gene is named only where the DNA matches it firmly. Part of the rows lack a size; the others show once, few, many or a class for expanded clones.

D: TRBD2
V: TRBV4-2
J: TRBJ2-3
size: NA
length: 15
DNA: TGTGCCAGCAGTCTAGCGGGGGGGAGCACAGATACGCAGTATTTT
CDR3: CASSLAGGSTDTQYF

D: TRBD1
V: TRBV27
J: TRBJ1-2
size: once
length: 16
DNA: TGTGCCAGCAGTTCCGAGGGACAGGGGGCAAGCTATGGCTACACCTTC
CDR3: CASSSEGQGASYGYTF

D: NA
V: TRBV4-2
J: TRBJ1-6
size: NA
length: 19
DNA: TGTGCCAGCAGCCAAGAGCCAGGGCTGGGGGGGTCCTATAATTCACCCCTCCACTTT
CDR3: CASSQEPGLGGSYNSPLHF

D: TRBD2
V: TRBV5-1
J: TRBJ2-7
size: NA
length: 15
DNA: TGCGCCAGCAGCTTAGCGGGGGGGCAGTTCTACGAGCAGTACTTC
CDR3: CASSLAGGQFYEQYF

D: TRBD2
V: TRBV15
J: TRBJ2-7
size: once
length: 14
DNA: TGTGCCACCAGCAGAGAGACTAGCGGCTACGAGCAGTACTTC
CDR3: CATSRETSGYEQYF

D: NA
V: TRBV11-1
J: TRBJ1-2
size: NA
length: 12
DNA: TGTGCCAGCAGCTTGGAGGGAGTTGGCTACACCTTC
CDR3: CASSLEGVGYTF

D: NA
V: TRBV5-6
J: TRBJ1-2
size: once
length: 13
DNA: TGTGCCAGCAGCTTGCCCTTGTACTTTGGCTACACCTTC
CDR3: CASSLPLYFGYTF

D: NA
V: TRBV6-5
J: TRBJ2-3
size: NA
length: 11
DNA: TGTGCCTCCAGCCCCGGGGATACGCAGTATTTT
CDR3: CASSPGDTQYF

D: NA
V: TRBV2
J: TRBJ1-2
size: NA
length: 13
DNA: TGTGCCAGCAGCCAAGACAGTCGTTCGGGCTACACCTTC
CDR3: CASSQDSRSGYTF

D: NA
V: TRBV13
J: TRBJ2-7
size: NA
length: 12
DNA: TGTGCCAGCAGCTTAGGCCGCTACGAGCAGTACTTC
CDR3: CASSLGRYEQYF

D: TRBD1
V: TRBV30
J: TRBJ2-2
size: NA
length: 16
DNA: TGTGCCTGGAGTGTGCGGACAGGGGTCAACACCGGGGAGCTGTTTTTT
CDR3: CAWSVRTGVNTGELFF

D: NA
V: TRBV4-2
J: TRBJ2-3
size: NA
length: 17
DNA: TGTGCCAGCAGCCAAGATCGCGCTGGCGGGGACACAGATACGCAGTATTTT
CDR3: CASSQDRAGGDTDTQYF

D: TRBD1
V: TRBV6-6
J: TRBJ1-2
size: NA
length: 15
DNA: TGTGCCAGCAGTGGAGTCGGGACAGGGTCTGATGGCTACACCTTC
CDR3: CASSGVGTGSDGYTF

D: TRBD1
V: TRBV4-3
J: TRBJ1-5
size: NA
length: 17
DNA: TGCGCCAGCAGCCACCCCGACAGGGAAGAGCGCAATCAGCCCCAGCATTTT
CDR3: CASSHPDREERNQPQHF

D: TRBD2
V: TRBV4-1
J: TRBJ2-7
size: once
length: 15
DNA: TGCGCCAGCAGCCAAGGACTAGCGGTGACCTACGAGCAGTACTTC
CDR3: CASSQGLAVTYEQYF

D: NA
V: TRBV6-4
J: TRBJ1-2
size: NA
length: 13
DNA: TGTGCCAGCAGCCCCGAGGGAAACTATGGCTACACCTTC
CDR3: CASSPEGNYGYTF

D: NA
V: TRBV13
J: TRBJ1-1
size: NA
length: 15
DNA: TGTGCCAGCAGCCCTCCGGGAGGGGGGTGGACTGAAGCTTTCTTT
CDR3: CASSPPGGGWTEAFF

D: NA
V: TRBV5-4
J: TRBJ2-1
size: NA
length: 13
DNA: TGTGCCAGTATGGAGGGGAATCGCAATGAGCAGTTCTTC
CDR3: CASMEGNRNEQFF

D: NA
V: TRBV7-2
J: TRBJ1-5
size: once
length: 15
DNA: TGTGCCAGCAGCTTAGCGGCAGGGGATGGGCAGCCCCAGCATTTT
CDR3: CASSLAAGDGQPQHF

D: NA
V: TRBV30
J: TRBJ1-5
size: NA
length: 14
DNA: TGTGCCTGGAGCAGCTTAAGGAGGAATCAGCCCCAGCATTTT
CDR3: CAWSSLRRNQPQHF

D: TRBD1
V: TRBV2
J: TRBJ2-5
size: medium-sized
length: 12
DNA: TGTGCCATCTTTGACAGGGGAGAGACCCAGTACTTC
CDR3: CAIFDRGETQYF

D: NA
V: TRBV4-2
J: TRBJ1-4
size: few
length: 15
DNA: TGTGCCAGCAGCCCCGCTGGGGCGACTAATGAAAAACTGTTTTTT
CDR3: CASSPAGATNEKLFF